This T cell receptor (beta chain) emerged from a study of T cells in Graves' hyperthyroidism and ophthalmopathy. With V trimmed by 4 bases and J by 5 bases, 14 bases remained unmatched. The CDR3 loop spans 16 amino acids. Researchers took RNA transcripts and amplified the TCR beta CDR3 regions from them. The TCR CDR3 first-round RT-PCR relied on the HTBI primer set. A single record per CDR3 protein comes from TCRdb applying MiXCR to the multiplex PCR reads. The table has hundreds of thousands of distinct CDR3 sequences, less than 25% seen once. Specimen: blood. V gene TRBV12-3 or TRBV12-4 combines with J gene TRBJ2-7, with 7 bases aligning to TRBD1. This TCR came from a man younger than 45 with Graves' ophthalmopathy. The CDR3, as DNA: TGTGCCAGCAGTTCACGACAGGGTGGGCAGTTGGACGAGCAGTACTTC. Its translation: CASSSRQGGQLDEQYF.